The following is a T cell receptor (beta chain) sequence with its context. Its antigen is not identified. The germline V and J ends were trimmed by 3 bases and 9 bases, with 6 bases remaining between them. CDR1 and CDR2 from the germline V gene are PRHDT and FYEKMQ (reference sequence). The length of the CDR3 is 11 residues. The sample is drawn from a study of cytomegalovirus exposure and HLA in healthy donors. Amplification used 60 Vbeta primers and 13 Jbeta primers. Produced via immunoSEQ multiplex PCR; TCRdb's table is partial and in-frame only. The sample comprises 150,000 to 200,000 clones, 78% of which are singletons, and around 6% rests with the top ten. The study, taken as a whole, reports: Using a false discovery rate of 0.05, a later analysis showed that approximately 17,000 TCR beta sequences were associated with HLA alleles. One cluster of highly shared sequence variants probably arose as a sequencing artifact.

The sequencing sample was made of PBMCs. The TCR originated in a woman aged 25 to 39 in good health and CMV-seropositive. The chain recombines TRBV13 with TRBJ2-1; unclear D gene. CDR3 nucleotides: TGTGCCAGCAGCTTCGGTACTGAGCAGTTCTTC. Amino acids: CASSFGTEQFF.